This T cell receptor (beta chain) came from a study of glioma-infiltrating T cells after dendritic cell vaccination. V lost 4 bases and J lost 7, with 11 bases in between. The CDR3 extends over 13 amino acids. In germline, CDR1 is SGHNT, CDR2 YYREEE (reference sequence). This table comes from immunoSEQ multiplex PCR, and its TCRdb copy is limited to in-frame clones, with some not included. The sample lists about 95,000 clones, approximately 87% occurring once. Sequences were derived from blood, sampled before dendritic cell vaccination. The clonotype was recovered from a human donor with glioblastoma. The gene calls are TRBV5-4 and TRBJ1-4, with a tentative D call TRBD1 (5 bases). The CDR3: CASSVGGTEKLFF. The CDR3 DNA reads TGTGCCAGCAGCGTAGGAGGGACTGAAAAACTGTTTTTT.